Listed here are 4 T cell receptor beta chains from one sample, sequenced in a study of blood T cell repertoires in COVID-19. The method was immunoSEQ multiplex PCR; TCRdb's version includes in-frame clones alone and lacks a portion of them. Among under 250,000 clones listed, 80% were seen once. Sample: peripheral blood. Every receptor here comes from a woman in her 70s with acute or convalescent COVID-19.

The chain carries TRBV14 and TRBJ1-4; possibly TRBD1 for D (5 bases). The V end lost 1 base, the J end lost 8 bases, and 8 bases lay between the germline ends. CDR3 length equals 13 residues. CDR1 and CDR2 from the germline V gene are SGHDN and FVKESK. The CDR3 sequence is CASSQVGGEKLFF. DNA for the CDR3: TGTGCCAGCAGCCAAGTCGGGGGGGAAAAACTGTTTTTT.

The chain uses TRBV7-6 and TRBJ2-7, with TRBD1 matching over 12 bases. This CDR3 has 15 amino acids. Germline lookup yields CDR1 SGHVS and CDR2 FNYEAQ. The ends lost 5 bases at V and 2 bases at J; junction bases unmatched: 4. This CDR3 is CASSPWDRGPYEQYF. In DNA form, the CDR3 reads TGTGCCAGCAGCCCCTGGGACAGGGGGCCCTACGAGCAGTACTTC.

V and J are TRBV4-1 and TRBJ2-1; 13 bases map to TRBD2. After removal of 0 bases from V and 6 bases from J, the junction contained 2 bases not matched to a gene. The CDR3 has 16 amino acids. The germline CDR1 and CDR2 sequences are MGHRA and YSYEKL. In DNA form, the CDR3 reads TGCGCCAGCAGCCAAGATCGACTAGCGGGAGGCAATGAGCAGTTCTTC. Translated: CASSQDRLAGGNEQFF.

V is TRBV18 and J is TRBJ2-5; 14 nucleotides line up with TRBD2. The CDR3 runs to 15 residues. The ends lost 5 bases at V and 5 bases at J; junction bases unmatched: 4. CDR1 and CDR2 from the germline V gene are KGHSH and LQKENI. CDR3 nucleotide sequence: TGTGCCAGCTCATCGGGACTAGCGGGAGTTGAGACCCAGTACTTC. Protein: CASSSGLAGVETQYF.